The source of this T cell receptor (beta chain) is a study of T cell responses to AZD1222 COVID-19 vaccine. Of note for this clone: As yet, its antigen is unknown.

The study's findings and limits: After the peak T cell response, and only then, were repertoires sampled.

Sequenced by immunoSEQ multiplex PCR; TCRdb stores in-frame clones only, minus some. The sample holds about 110,000 clones, around nine tenths seen once. Sequencing was performed on peripheral blood, taken on day 0 of MenACWY control vaccination. The receptor was derived from an adult in good health.

CDR3 amino acids: CASSQTTGKKEAFF. The CDR3, as DNA: TGCGCCAGCAGTCAAACGACAGGGAAGAAAGAAGCTTTCTTT. V is TRBV23-1 and J is TRBJ1-1; 7 nucleotides agree with TRBD1. TRBV23-1 is filed as an ORF, its function uncertain. V gave up 2 bases and J gave up 8 bases; unmatched junction bases: 8. The CDR3 is made up of 14 amino acids.